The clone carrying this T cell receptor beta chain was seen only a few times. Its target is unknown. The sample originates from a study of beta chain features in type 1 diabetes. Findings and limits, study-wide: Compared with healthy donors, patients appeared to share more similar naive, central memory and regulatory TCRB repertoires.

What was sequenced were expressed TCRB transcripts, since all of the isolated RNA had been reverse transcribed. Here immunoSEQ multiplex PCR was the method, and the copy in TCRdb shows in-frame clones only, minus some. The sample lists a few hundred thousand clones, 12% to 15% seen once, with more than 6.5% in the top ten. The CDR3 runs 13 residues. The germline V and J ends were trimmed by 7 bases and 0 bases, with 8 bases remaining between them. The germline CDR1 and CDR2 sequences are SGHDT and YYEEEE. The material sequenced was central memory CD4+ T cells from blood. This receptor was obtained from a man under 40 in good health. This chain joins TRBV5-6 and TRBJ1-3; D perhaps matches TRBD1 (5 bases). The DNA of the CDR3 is TGTGCCAGCGGGGGAATCTCTGGAAACACCATATATTTT. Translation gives CASGGISGNTIYF.